A single sample gave rise to the 9 T cell receptor beta chains below, sequenced in a study of CD8+ T cells in alopecia areata. Extraction and reverse transcription of RNA yielded cDNA as the sequencing template. Measured with immunoSEQ multiplex PCR; TCRdb has only the in-frame clones, and not every one. The sample has about 250,000 clones; around 67% are singletons. The sample was CD4+ T cells sorted from blood, taken at week 0. The receptors shown here come from a human donor with alopecia areata.

The chain uses TRBV5-1 and TRBJ2-7; tentatively, D is TRBD1 or TRBD2 (5 bases each). Germline V CDR1 and CDR2: SGHRS, YFSETQ. This CDR3 has 14 residues. V was cut by 1 base and J by 6 bases, with 14 bases left in between. The CDR3 nucleotides read TGCGCCAGCAGCTTGACGGGGCGGCCGGGCGAGCAGTACTTC. Protein: CASSLTGRPGEQYF.

The rearrangement links TRBV5-4 to TRBJ1-2; D might be TRBD1 (5 bases). The V and J ends lost 0 bases and 3 bases respectively, with 12 bases between them. CDR3 size: 15 residues. Germline V gene data show CDR1 as SGHNT and CDR2 as YYREEE (reference sequence). In nucleotides, the CDR3 is TGTGCCAGCAGCTTGGACCCACCGGGGGACTATGGCTACACCTTC. Encoded protein: CASSLDPPGDYGYTF. The full variable domain, rest sourced from reference TRBV5-4 and TRBJ1-2, is ETGVTQSPTHLIKTRGQQVTLRCSSQSGHNTVSWYQQALGQGPQFIFQYYREEENGRGNFPPRFSGLQFPNYSSELNVNALELDDSALYLCASSLDPPGDYGYTFGSGTRLTVV.

The genes are TRBV4-3 and TRBJ2-7; D is unclear. CDR3 length: 15 residues. Germline V gives CDR1 LGHNA, CDR2 YSLEER. With 1 base removed from V and 0 bases from J, the gap between germline ends came to 10 bases. CDR3 sequence reads: CASSQGYSSSYEQYF. The DNA of the CDR3 is TGCGCCAGCAGCCAAGGATACTCGAGCTCCTACGAGCAGTACTTC.

This clone has just a few counts. The chain links TRBV30 to TRBJ1-6; D remains unclear. V was cut by 3 bases and J by 7 bases, with 10 bases left in between. The CDR3 sequence is 13 residues long. Germline V gene sequence: CDR1 GTSNPN, CDR2 SVGIG (reference sequence). The CDR3 sequence: CAWRAGGNSPLHF. The CDR3 region has the DNA TGTGCCTGGAGAGCAGGAGGAAATTCACCCCTCCACTTT. Using reference TRBV30 and TRBJ1-6 for the parts outside the CDR3, the full variable domain is SQTIHQWPATLVQPVGSPLSLECTVEGTSNPNLYWYRQAAGRGLQLLFYSVGIGQISSEVPQNLSASRPQDRQFILSSKKLLLSDSGFYLCAWRAGGNSPLHFGNGTRLTVT.

The chain employs TRBV14 and TRBJ1-6; D remains ambiguous. The CDR3 loop spans 13 amino acids. Germline CDR1 and CDR2: SGHDN and FVKESK. V was trimmed by 4 bases and J by 7 bases, leaving 8 bases between them. The CDR3 loop is CASSRKQNSPLHF. Here the CDR3 DNA reads TGTGCCAGCAGCCGTAAGCAAAATTCACCCCTCCACTTT.

The chain carries TRBV4-2 and TRBJ2-1, with D perhaps TRBD2 (5 bases). The germline V gene has CDR1 LGHNA and CDR2 YNFKEQ. V gave up 3 bases and J gave up 5 bases, with 11 bases separating them. The CDR3 is made up of 14 amino acids. CDR3 sequence reads: CASSQRGLDNEQFF. CDR3 DNA sequence: TGTGCCAGCAGCCAGCGAGGACTGGACAATGAGCAGTTCTTC.

The CDR3 here is CAWSQGLGDTGELFF. The CDR3 bases are TGTGCCTGGAGTCAGGGCCTGGGAGACACCGGGGAGCTGTTTTTT. This rearrangement joins TRBV30 to TRBJ2-2; either TRBD1 or TRBD2 may supply D (5 bases each). V lost 2 bases and J lost 3, with 13 bases in between. The CDR3 spans 15 residues. From germline, CDR1 is GTSNPN and CDR2 SVGIG (reference sequence).

The chain has TRBV7-9 and TRBJ2-5, with 12 bases lining up with TRBD2. Germline V lookup: CDR1 SEHNR, CDR2 FQNEAQ (reference sequence). V shed 5 bases and J 1 base; nucleotides not matched to a gene: 2. The CDR3 is made up of 15 amino acids. CDR3 loop: CASSPLAGGQETQYF. CDR3 nucleotides: TGTGCCAGCAGCCCACTAGCGGGGGGCCAAGAGACCCAGTACTTC.

The rearrangement links TRBV4-2 to TRBJ2-7, with 13 nucleotides matching TRBD2. Trimming removed 4 bases from V and 4 bases from J; junction bases left unmatched: 4. Germline CDR1 LGHNA, CDR2 YNFKEQ. The CDR3 extends over 15 amino acids. The DNA for the CDR3 is TGTGCCAGCAGCCCCGGACTAGCGGGGGAGTACGAGCAGTACTTC. Its translation is CASSPGLAGEYEQYF.